This T cell receptor (beta chain) was observed in a study of T cells after yellow fever vaccination. Study at large: Preparing low-cell-number fractions relied on SMART-Seq v4 Ultra Low Input.

Points from the study as a whole: Boosting was followed by the reappearance of most primary-vaccination clones (around 96% CD4, around 86% CD8). The secondary response was weaker, and its peak arrived faster, on day 5 versus 15.

From germline, CDR1 is LGHNA and CDR2 YSLEER. CDR3 length: 16 amino acids. Template-switching 5'RACE yielded the TCR cDNA; a universal primer site and UMIs were added in the process. TCRdb passed the 5' RACE reads through MiXCR, listing each CDR3 protein once. The top ten hold 2.5% to 4% of the sample, which has 250,000 to 300,000 distinct CDR3 sequences, around 5.3% seen once. Notes on this clonotype: Its antigen remains unknown. This could be a read error, since a much larger clone is one nucleotide away.

This chain connects TRBV4-3 to TRBJ1-6; TRBD1 might be the D (5 bases). This TCR was sampled from a man younger than 35 who received the YFV17D yellow fever vaccine. Source: CD4+ T cells sorted from PBMCs, taken on the day of the yellow fever booster vaccination. CDR3 in amino acids: CASSRLLTAYISPLHF. In DNA form, the CDR3 reads TGCGCCAGCAGCCGCCTACTGACAGCCTATATTTCACCCCTCCACTTT.